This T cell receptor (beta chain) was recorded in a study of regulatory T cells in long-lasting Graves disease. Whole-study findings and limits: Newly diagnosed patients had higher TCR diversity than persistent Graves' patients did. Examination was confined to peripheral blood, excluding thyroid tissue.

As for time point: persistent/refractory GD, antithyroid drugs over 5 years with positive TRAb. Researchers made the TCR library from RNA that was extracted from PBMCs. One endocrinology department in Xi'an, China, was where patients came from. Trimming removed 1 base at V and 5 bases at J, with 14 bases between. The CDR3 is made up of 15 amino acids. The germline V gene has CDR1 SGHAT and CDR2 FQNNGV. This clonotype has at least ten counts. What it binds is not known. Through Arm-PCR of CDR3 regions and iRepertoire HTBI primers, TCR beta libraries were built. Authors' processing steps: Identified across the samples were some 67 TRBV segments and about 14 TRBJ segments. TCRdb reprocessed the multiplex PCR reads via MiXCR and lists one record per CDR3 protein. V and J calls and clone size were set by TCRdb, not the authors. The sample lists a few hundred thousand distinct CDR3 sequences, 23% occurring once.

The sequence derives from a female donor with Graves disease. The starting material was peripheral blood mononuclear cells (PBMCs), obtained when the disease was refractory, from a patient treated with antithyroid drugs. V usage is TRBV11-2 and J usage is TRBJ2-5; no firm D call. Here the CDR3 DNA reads TGTGCCAGCAGCTTAGGGTTTGTCGGTTCGGAGACCCAGTACTTC. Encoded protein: CASSLGFVGSETQYF.